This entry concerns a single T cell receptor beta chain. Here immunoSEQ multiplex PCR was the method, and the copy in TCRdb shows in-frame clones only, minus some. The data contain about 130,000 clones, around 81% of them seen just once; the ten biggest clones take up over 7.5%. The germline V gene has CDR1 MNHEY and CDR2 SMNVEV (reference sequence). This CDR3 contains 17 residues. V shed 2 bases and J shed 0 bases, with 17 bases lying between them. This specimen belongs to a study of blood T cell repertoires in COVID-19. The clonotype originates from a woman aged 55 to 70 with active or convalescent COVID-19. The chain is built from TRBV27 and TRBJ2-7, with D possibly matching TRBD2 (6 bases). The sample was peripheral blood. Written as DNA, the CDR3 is TGTGCCAGCAGTTTACCCAAGACTAGTCCCAACTCCTACGAGCAGTACTTC. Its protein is CASSLPKTSPNSYEQYF.